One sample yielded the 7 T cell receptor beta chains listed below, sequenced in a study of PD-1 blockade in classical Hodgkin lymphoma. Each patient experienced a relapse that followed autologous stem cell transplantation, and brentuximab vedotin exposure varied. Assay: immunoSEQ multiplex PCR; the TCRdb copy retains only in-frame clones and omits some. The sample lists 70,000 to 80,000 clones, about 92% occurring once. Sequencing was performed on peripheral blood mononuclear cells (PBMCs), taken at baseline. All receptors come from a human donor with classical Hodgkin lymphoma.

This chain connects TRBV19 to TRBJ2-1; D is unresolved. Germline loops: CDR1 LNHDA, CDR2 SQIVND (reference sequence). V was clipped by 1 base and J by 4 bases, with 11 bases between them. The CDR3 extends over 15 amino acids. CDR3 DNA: TGTGCCAGTAGTATAGGGAATGAACCATACAATGAGCAGTTCTTC. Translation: CASSIGNEPYNEQFF.

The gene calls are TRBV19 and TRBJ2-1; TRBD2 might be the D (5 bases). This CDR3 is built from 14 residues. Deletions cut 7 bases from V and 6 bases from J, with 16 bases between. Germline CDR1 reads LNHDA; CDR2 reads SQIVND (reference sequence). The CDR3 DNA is TGTGCCAGTACCTCGAAAGGGAGAGGCAATGAGCAGTTCTTC. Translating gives CASTSKGRGNEQFF.

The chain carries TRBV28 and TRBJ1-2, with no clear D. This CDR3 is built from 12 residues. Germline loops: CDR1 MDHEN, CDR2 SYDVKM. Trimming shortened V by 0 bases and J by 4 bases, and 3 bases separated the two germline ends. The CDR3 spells CASSLWGYGYTF. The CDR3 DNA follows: TGTGCCAGCAGTTTATGGGGCTATGGCTACACCTTC.

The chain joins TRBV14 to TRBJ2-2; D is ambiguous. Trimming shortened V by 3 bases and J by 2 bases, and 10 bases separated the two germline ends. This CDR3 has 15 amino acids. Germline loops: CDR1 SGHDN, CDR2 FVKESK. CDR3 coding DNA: TGTGCCAGCAGCCATCCGGGTTCCAACACCGGGGAGCTGTTTTTT. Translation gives CASSHPGSNTGELFF.

CDR3 nucleotide sequence: TGTGCCAGCAGCTTCCACACCGACACTGAAGCTTTCTTT. This gives the protein CASSFHTDTEAFF. The chain couples TRBV5-5 to TRBJ1-1; D gene ambiguous. The CDR3 extends over 13 amino acids. Germline assignment: CDR1 SGHKS and CDR2 YYEKEE (reference sequence). The ends were cut back, 2 bases at V and 3 bases at J, with 8 bases in the middle.

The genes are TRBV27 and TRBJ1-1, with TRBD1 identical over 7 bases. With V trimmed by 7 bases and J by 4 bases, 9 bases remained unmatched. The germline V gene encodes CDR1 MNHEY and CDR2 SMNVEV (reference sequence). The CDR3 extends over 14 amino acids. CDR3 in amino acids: CASKQADRITEAFF. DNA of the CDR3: TGTGCCAGCAAACAGGCGGACAGGATCACTGAAGCTTTCTTT.

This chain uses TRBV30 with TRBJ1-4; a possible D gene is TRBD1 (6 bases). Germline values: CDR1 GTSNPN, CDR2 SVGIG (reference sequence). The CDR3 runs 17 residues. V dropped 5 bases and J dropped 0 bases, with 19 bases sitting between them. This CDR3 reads CAWALGGSGATNEKLFF. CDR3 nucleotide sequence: TGTGCCTGGGCCCTTGGGGGCAGTGGTGCAACTAATGAAAAACTGTTTTTT.